The 21 T cell receptor beta chains below were found in one sample sequenced in a study of molecular identifiers for immune sequencing clone quantification. Each CDR3 protein is one row after TCRdb ran MiXCR on the PCR reads. The sample records roughly 50,000 distinct CDR3 sequences, about a third being singletons. Specimen: naive CD8+ T cells from blood, with Jurkat cell RNA spiked in. Subset here: FACS-sorted CD8+CD4-CCR7+CD45RA+ naive T cells. Receptors were obtained from a human donor in good health. Some libraries in this study had Jurkat cell RNA spiked in.

Note on this clonotype: A clone one base away is much larger, so this may be a read error. The chain joins TRBV27 to TRBJ1-3; TRBD1 might be the D (6 bases). This CDR3 contains 14 residues. Per germline, CDR1 MNHEY and CDR2 SMNVEV (reference sequence). CDR3 DNA: TGTGCCAGCAGTTCGGGGGGGCCTGGAAACACCATGTATTTT. Translating gives CASSSGGPGNTMYF.

The chain is built from TRBV28 and TRBJ2-3; D remains unclear. This CDR3 region has 15 residues. V lost 4 bases and J 0 bases, leaving 11 bases between the germline ends. CDR1 is MDHEN, CDR2 SYDVKM, per germline. The CDR3 sequence is CASSSLASSTDTQYF. CDR3 nucleotides: TGTGCCAGCAGTTCATTGGCCAGTAGCACAGATACGCAGTATTTT. The whole variable domain, remainder taken from reference TRBV28 and TRBJ2-3, is DVKVTQSSRYLVKRTGEKVFLECVQDMDHENMFWYRQDPGLGLRLIYFSYDVKMKEKGDIPEGYSVSREKKERFSLILESASTNQTSMYLCASSSLASSTDTQYFGPGTRLTVL.

With respect to this clonotype: The junction shows a germline mismatch at one end, possibly a read error. V gene TRBV6-2 or TRBV6-3 combines with J gene TRBJ2-5; D is unresolved. CDR1 and CDR2 (germline): MNHEY, SVGEGT. The CDR3 loop spans 14 amino acids. The CDR3 region is CACSYQAEQETQNF. CDR3 DNA: TGTGCCTGCAGTTACCAGGCAGAACAAGAGACCCAGAACTTC.

With respect to this clonotype: The conserved final phenylalanine or tryptophan is absent from the CDR3, which likely points to a read error. In DNA, the CDR3 is TGTGCCAGCAGCCCACCGGCCGCCTACGAGCAGTACATC. Its protein is CASSPPAAYEQYI. The V gene is TRBV7-9, the J gene TRBJ2-7, with unresolved D. CDR3 size: 13 residues. Germline V gene data show CDR1 as SEHNR and CDR2 as FQNEAQ (reference sequence). Trimming removed 5 bases at V and 2 bases at J, with 10 bases between.

About this clonotype: A much larger clonotype is one base distant, so this may be a read error. V usage is TRBV9 and J usage is TRBJ2-3; D is uncertain. CDR3 length: 16 amino acids. Germline CDR1 reads SGDLS; CDR2 reads YYNGEE. CDR3 nucleotide sequence: TGTGCCAGCAGCGACAACGTTTATGCCCCCACAGTTACGCAGTATTTT. Amino acids: CASSDNVYAPTVTQYF.

This clonotype occurred many times. This sequence joins TRBV28 and TRBJ2-7; 9 positions agree with TRBD1. The CDR3 sequence is 15 residues long. The germline CDR1 and CDR2 sequences are MDHEN and SYDVKM. The trim removed 6 bases at V and 2 bases at J, leaving 8 bases unmatched. CDR3 protein: CASRPPDRGPYEQYF. In DNA form, the CDR3 reads TGTGCCAGCAGACCCCCGGACAGGGGCCCCTACGAGCAGTACTTC.

Notes on this clonotype: This may come from a read error, since a much larger clone is one base off. The rearrangement joins TRBV12-3 or TRBV12-4 to TRBJ2-5; D remains ambiguous. The CDR3 has 14 residues. The CDR3 nucleotides read TGTGCCAGCAGTTTCCCCGGACGCCAAGAGACCCAGAACTTC. Its protein is CASSFPGRQETQNF.

This clonotype was observed a few times. A read error may produce the germline difference seen at one junction end. CDR3 coding DNA: TGTGCCAGCAGCTGGACCAAGACAACTAATGAAATACTGTTTTTT. Its translation is CASSWTKTTNEILFF. The V call is TRBV7-2, the J call TRBJ1-4; no clear D. Per the germline V gene, CDR1 is SGHTA and CDR2 is FQGNSA. The CDR3 consists of 15 residues.

This clonotype appeared a few times. CDR3 sequence: CASRGRGYTF. The CDR3 DNA follows: TGTGCCAGCAGGGGCCGAGGCTACACCTTC. The chain is built from TRBV2 and TRBJ1-2; D remains unclear. The V end lost 6 bases, the J end lost 8 bases, and 7 bases lay between the germline ends. CDR1 is SNHLY and CDR2 is FYNNEI in the germline V gene. The CDR3 sequence is 10 residues long.

This clonotype occurred many times. The CDR3 here is CSARWSTGELFF. The DNA of the CDR3 is TGCAGTGCTAGATGGTCCACCGGGGAGCTGTTTTTT. The genes are TRBV20-1 and TRBJ2-2; D is ambiguous. V lost 2 bases, J lost 4 bases, and 5 bases lay in between. The CDR3 runs to 12 residues. Germline V CDR1 and CDR2: DFQATT, SNEGSKA (reference sequence).

The chain combines TRBV27 with TRBJ2-1; D is uncertain. The CDR3 is made up of 13 amino acids. V was shortened by 2 bases and J by 5 bases, with 7 bases between the two germline ends. Germline V CDR1 and CDR2: MNHEY, SMNVEV (reference sequence). CDR3 sequence (DNA): TGTGCCAGCAGTTTAGGGCCCCACAATGAGCAGTTCTTC. As protein: CASSLGPHNEQFF.

This clonotype was counted only a few times. The J gene is TRBJ2-1, the V gene TRBV4-1; D remains ambiguous. V shed 0 bases and J shed 5 bases, with 14 bases lying between them. The CDR3 runs 16 residues. Germline CDR1 MGHRA, CDR2 YSYEKL. CDR3 in amino acids: CASSQDPADQHNEQFF. In nucleotides, the CDR3 is TGCGCCAGCAGCCAAGATCCCGCGGATCAACACAATGAGCAGTTCTTC.

Regarding this clonotype: A much larger clone differs from this one at a single base, so this may be a read error. V and J are TRBV28 and TRBJ1-5; D is possibly TRBD1 (5 bases). The V gene's germline CDR1 is MDHEN and CDR2 SYDVKM. This CDR3 spans 11 amino acids. CDR3 nucleotides: TGTACCAGCGGGACTCATCAGCCCCAGCATTTT. Translating it yields CTSGTHQPQHF. Full variable domain (missing parts from reference TRBV28 and TRBJ1-5): DVKVTQSSRYLVKRTGEKVFLECVQDMDHENMFWYRQDPGLGLRLIYFSYDVKMKEKGDIPEGYSVSREKKERFSLILESASTNQTSMYLCTSGTHQPQHFGDGTRLSIL.

This clonotype was counted at least ten times. The gene calls are TRBV4-2 and TRBJ1-1; D unclear. Germline V gene lookup returns CDR1 LGHNA and CDR2 YNFKEQ. The CDR3 length is 14 residues. V shed 6 bases and J shed 2 bases, with 13 bases lying between them. The CDR3 here is CASRETTGNTEAFF. In DNA form, the CDR3 reads TGTGCCAGCAGGGAAACGACGGGAAACACTGAAGCTTTCTTT.

For the CDR3, the DNA is TGCAGTGCTAGCCCATCCTTTCAGGGAGGGGAGCAGTTCTTC. Encoded protein: CSASPSFQGGEQFF. The V call is TRBV20-1, the J call TRBJ2-1, with 7 bases identical to TRBD2. This CDR3 is 14 amino acids long. Germline values: CDR1 DFQATT, CDR2 SNEGSKA (reference sequence). V lost 3 bases and J lost 10; bases outside the gene matches: 12.

The chain is built from TRBV20-1 and TRBJ1-5, with D hard to call. The CDR3 length is 12 residues. V lost 6 bases to trimming and J lost 6 bases, with 12 bases between them. The germline V gene has CDR1 DFQATT and CDR2 SNEGSKA (reference sequence). This CDR3 is CSAREGTQPQHF. The DNA for the CDR3 is TGCAGTGCGAGGGAGGGAACTCAGCCCCAGCATTTT.

The CDR3 loop is CASSLSNQPQHF. CDR3 DNA sequence: TGTGCCAGTAGCCTGAGCAATCAGCCCCAGCATTTT. The chain is built from TRBV19 and TRBJ1-5; D is undetermined. This CDR3 has 12 amino acids. From germline, CDR1 is LNHDA and CDR2 SQIVND (reference sequence). Trimming shortened V by 6 bases and J by 1 base, and 4 bases separated the two germline ends. Based on the CDR3 plus reference TRBV19 and TRBJ1-5, the full variable domain is DGGITQSPKYLFRKEGQNVTLSCEQNLNHDAMYWYRQDPGQGLRLIYYSQIVNDFQKGDIAEGYSVSREKKESFPLTVTSAQKNPTAFYLCASSLSNQPQHFGDGTRLSIL.

This clonotype was counted many times. V is TRBV7-2 and J is TRBJ1-4, with D maybe TRBD1 (5 bases). Germline-derived CDR1 and CDR2 are SGHTA and FQGNSA. The V gene lost 3 bases and the J gene lost 7 bases, with 15 bases spanning the gap. The length of the CDR3 is 15 residues. In DNA, the CDR3 is TGTGCCAGCAGCTTTTTGTCGACGGGGGGTGAAAAACTGTTTTTT. Translating it yields CASSFLSTGGEKLFF.

Concerning this clonotype: Because the CDR3 is missing its conserved closing phenylalanine or tryptophan, this is likely a read error. The chain couples TRBV28 to TRBJ1-6, with D unresolved. Trimming took off 5 bases at V and 10 bases at J, with 9 bases between the two ends. The CDR3 totals 12 residues. In germline, CDR1 is MDHEN, CDR2 SYDVKM. The CDR3 loop reads CASSPGSSPLHY. The CDR3 nucleotides read TGTGCCAGCAGTCCCGGATCGTCACCCCTCCACTAT.

The sample holds many counts of this clonotype. The rearrangement links TRBV28 to TRBJ1-1; a weak D match, TRBD1 (5 bases). The V and J ends lost 7 bases and 5 bases respectively, with 14 bases between them. In germline, CDR1 is MDHEN, CDR2 SYDVKM. The CDR3 runs 13 residues. The CDR3 DNA reads as TGTGCCAGCACCCTTCGGGGCTGGACTGAAGCTTTCTTT. Its translation is CASTLRGWTEAFF. Full variable domain (missing parts from reference TRBV28 and TRBJ1-1): DVKVTQSSRYLVKRTGEKVFLECVQDMDHENMFWYRQDPGLGLRLIYFSYDVKMKEKGDIPEGYSVSREKKERFSLILESASTNQTSMYLCASTLRGWTEAFFGQGTRLTVV.

This clonotype has a handful of counts. The rearrangement joins TRBV7-2 to TRBJ2-2; the D gene is possibly TRBD1 (5 bases). V was shortened by 2 bases and J by 4 bases, with 8 bases between the two germline ends. Germline V gene data show CDR1 as SGHTA and CDR2 as FQGNSA. This CDR3 region has 14 residues. CDR3 bases: TGTGCCAGCAGCTTAAGGGGTCTCACCGGGGAGCTGTTTTTT. Translating it yields CASSLRGLTGELFF.